This passage covers 24 T cell receptor beta chains from one sample sequenced in a study of tumor and adjacent non-tumor tissue in lung cancer. RNA was extracted from bulk tissue without any cell sorting. This non-tumor lung sample came from over 3 cm beyond the tumor edge. A modified ARM-PCR protocol with three rounds of nested PCR amplified TCRbeta. TCRdb reanalysed the multiplex PCR reads using MiXCR and keeps one entry per CDR3 protein. The profile covers 70,000 to 90,000 distinct CDR3 sequences, with approximately 71% appearing a single time and about a quarter taken by the ten largest. The sample comprised distant non-tumor lung tissue. The receptors come from a woman in her forties or fifties with non-small cell lung cancer.

As regards this clonotype: This may come from a read error, since a much larger clone is one base off. The chain combines TRBV6-6 with TRBJ2-5; 8 nucleotides match TRBD2. The length of the CDR3 is 14 residues. Germline assignment: CDR1 MNHNY and CDR2 SVGAGI (reference sequence). Unmatched junction bases numbered 7, after V lost 6 bases and J lost 4 bases. Here the CDR3 reads CASRPGLGGETQYF. In nucleotides, the CDR3 is TGTGCCAGCAGGCCGGGACTAGGAGGAGAGACCCAGTACTTC.

This clonotype was detected ten times or more. The chain recombines TRBV20-1 with TRBJ2-3; 8 nucleotides line up with TRBD2. Germline V gives CDR1 DFQATT, CDR2 SNEGSKA (reference sequence). The CDR3 sequence is 14 residues long. V dropped 1 base and J dropped 5; count of bases not matched to a gene: 5. CDR3 amino acids: CSARAGGPRDTQYF. Here the CDR3 DNA reads TGCAGTGCTAGAGCGGGAGGGCCGAGAGATACGCAGTATTTT.

A remark on this clonotype: One end of the junction fails to match germline, which may point to a read error. The V gene is TRBV4-3, the J gene TRBJ2-6; a weak D match, TRBD1 (5 bases). The length of the CDR3 is 18 residues. CDR1 is LGHNA, CDR2 YSLEER, per germline. The CDR3 DNA is TGCGCCAGTAGCCAAGAAAATGATAGGAACTCTGGGGCCAACGTCATGACTTTC. Protein sequence: CASSQENDRNSGANVMTF.

With regard to this clonotype: It may be a read error: a sequence one base away is much more abundant. CDR3 loop: CVTAGTDNTGELFF. Here the CDR3 DNA reads TGTGTCACCGCCGGGACGGATAACACCGGGGAGCTGTTTTTT. J is TRBJ2-2 and V is TRBV10-3; D might be TRBD1 or TRBD2, each matching 5 bases. The CDR3 extends over 14 amino acids. Germline V gene sequence: CDR1 ENHRY, CDR2 SYGVKD.

With respect to this clonotype: The CDR3 end shows no conserved phenylalanine or tryptophan, and so a read error is likely. The limits of the CDR3 on the DNA are not certain, so only TCRdb's listed CDR3 is given. The V and J genes are TRBV29-1 and TRBJ2-7; the table calls TRBD2, which could not be checked here. Ends included, the CDR3 has 13 residues. Germline CDR1 reads SQVTM; CDR2 reads ANQGSEA. The chain's CDR3 is CSVGLGRRDEQCI.

As for this clonotype: The junction and the germline gene differ at one end; a read error may be behind it. The chain carries TRBV5-6 and TRBJ2-1, with 10 bases aligning to TRBD2. Per the germline V gene, CDR1 is SGHDT and CDR2 is YYEEEE. The CDR3 has 15 residues. CDR3 amino acids: CGSSVAGGPYNEQFF. The CDR3 DNA reads as TGTGGCAGCAGCGTAGCGGGAGGCCCATACAATGAGCAGTTCTTC.

As to this clonotype: A much larger clone differs from this one at a single base, so this may be a read error. The chain uses TRBV20-1 and TRBJ1-6; D gene uncertain. CDR1 is DFQATT, CDR2 SNEGSKA, per germline (reference sequence). The CDR3 is made up of 16 amino acids. Trimming left V 6 bases short and J 2 bases short, with 17 bases between. The CDR3 spells CSANQSIRTYNSPLHF. Written as DNA, the CDR3 is TGCAGTGCCAACCAGAGTATTCGCACCTATAATTCACCCCTCCACTTT.

Comment on this clonotype: A much bigger clone sits one base away, suggesting this may be a read error. The chain links TRBV20-1 to TRBJ2-6; 9 bases match TRBD1. The CDR3 spans 17 residues. In germline, CDR1 is DFQATT, CDR2 SNEGSKA (reference sequence). The CDR3 protein is CTARLTGGSSGANVLTF. CDR3 nucleotides: TGCACTGCTAGGTTGACAGGGGGGAGCTCTGGGGCCAACGTCCTGACTTTC.

As regards this clonotype: A read error is likely, as this CDR3 ends without the conserved phenylalanine or tryptophan. The DNA is omitted, as the CDR3 cannot be located on it reliably, and the CDR3 follows TCRdb's listing. The V call is TRBV6-2 or TRBV6-3, the J call TRBJ1-1; TRBD1 is the table's D call, not checked against the DNA. The V gene's germline CDR1 is MNHEY and CDR2 SVGEGT. The CDR3 sequence runs 14 residues, both termini included. The CDR3: CASSYTGPEFEAFL.

With respect to this clonotype: Being one base from a much bigger clone, this may be a read error. The DNA of the CDR3 is TGTCCCAGCAGCGGGGCCACCGGGGAGCTGTTTTTT. Translated: CPSSGATGELFF. The chain recombines TRBV12-3 or TRBV12-4 with TRBJ2-2; 7 bases are shared with TRBD2. The CDR3 consists of 12 residues.

A note on this clonotype: A much larger clone is a single base away; this may be a read error. The rearrangement joins TRBV13 to TRBJ2-5; D is undetermined. The CDR3 is made up of 13 amino acids. Germline assignment: CDR1 PRHDT and CDR2 FYEKMQ (reference sequence). For the CDR3, the DNA is TGTGCCAGCAGCCTCCGCATACAAGAGAACCAGTACTTC. It specifies CASSLRIQENQYF.

Concerning this clonotype: Since the CDR3 does not end with the conserved phenylalanine or tryptophan, this likely comes from a read error. V gene TRBV20-1 combines with J gene TRBJ2-5; D not resolved. V dropped 3 bases and J dropped 5 bases, with 10 bases sitting between them. Germline assignment: CDR1 DFQATT and CDR2 SNEGSKA (reference sequence). This CDR3 contains 12 residues. CDR3 residues: CSARDLGETQYL. CDR3 sequence (DNA): TGCAGTGCTAGGGATTTAGGTGAGACCCAGTACTTA.

Turning to this clonotype: Because it lacks the conserved phenylalanine or tryptophan at the end, this CDR3 is likely a read error. This sequence joins TRBV29-1 and TRBJ2-7, with 12 bases aligning to TRBD2. The CDR3 sequence is 14 residues long. With V trimmed by 5 bases and J by 4 bases, 6 bases remained unmatched. The germline V gene encodes CDR1 SQVTM and CDR2 ANQGSEA. CDR3 sequence reads: CSVPSGRAPYEQYL. CDR3 DNA: TGCAGCGTTCCTAGCGGGAGGGCTCCTTACGAGCAGTACTTA.

The rearrangement links TRBV20-1 to TRBJ2-3; D is possibly TRBD2 (5 bases). The CDR3 is 11 residues long. V was clipped by 4 bases and J by 14 bases, with 16 bases between them. Germline CDR1 reads DFQATT; CDR2 reads SNEGSKA (reference sequence). In DNA, the CDR3 is TGCAGTGCTACGGGAACAGATACACGGTATTTT. This gives the protein CSATGTDTRYF.

The chain combines TRBV5-4 with TRBJ2-1, with D perhaps assigned TRBD1 or TRBD2 (6 bases each). The CDR3 extends over 15 amino acids. V was shortened by 2 bases and J by 7 bases, with 16 bases between the two germline ends. Germline V gene data show CDR1 as SGHNT and CDR2 as YYREEE (reference sequence). The CDR3 here is CASSLSLSGANEQFF. The DNA of the CDR3 is TGTGCCAGCAGCTTATCCCTATCGGGGGCAAATGAGCAGTTCTTC.

This chain uses TRBV29-1 with TRBJ2-3; no clear D. Looked up from germline, CDR1 is SQVTM and CDR2 is ANQGSEA. V shed 6 bases and J shed 4 bases, with 14 bases lying between them. CDR3 length equals 13 residues. The CDR3 sequence is CSVRGHGSDTQYF. The CDR3 DNA reads TGCAGCGTCCGTGGGCATGGCTCAGATACGCAGTATTTT.

A note on this clonotype: A much larger clone differs from this one at a single base, so this may be a read error. The rearrangement links TRBV6-2 or TRBV6-3 to TRBJ1-3; D remains unclear. The CDR3 is 12 residues long. Germline V gene lookup returns CDR1 MNHEY and CDR2 SVGEGT. The CDR3 region has the DNA TGTGCCAGCAGGCGGATCGAGAACACCACATATTTT. It specifies CASRRIENTTYF.

The chain employs TRBV24-1 and TRBJ2-5; possibly TRBD1 for D (5 bases). The ends were cut back, 4 bases at V and 5 bases at J, with 7 bases in the middle. CDR1 and CDR2 (germline): KGHDR, SFDVKD. CDR3 length: 12 residues. The CDR3 DNA reads TGTGCCACCAGTGAGGACATGGAGACCCAGTACTTC. It encodes CATSEDMETQYF.

A word on this clonotype: A read error may account for a junction end that differs from germline. The rearrangement uses TRBV11-1 and TRBJ2-1; D gene uncertain. Germline V CDR1 and CDR2: SGHAT, FQDESV (reference sequence). The CDR3 runs 13 residues. The CDR3 bases are TGTGCCAGTAGCTTACATCCGCTGGGTGAGCAGTTCTTC. Translating it yields CASSLHPLGEQFF.

V usage is TRBV7-9 and J usage is TRBJ1-2, with D unclear. This CDR3 has 11 residues. The germline V gene has CDR1 SEHNR and CDR2 FQNEAQ (reference sequence). V was clipped by 5 bases and J by 7 bases, with 8 bases between them. The CDR3 here is CASSREVGYTF. CDR3 in DNA: TGTGCCAGCAGCCGGGAGGTTGGCTACACCTTC.

A remark on this clonotype: Given a much more abundant clone one base away, this may be a read error. The chain couples TRBV4-1 to TRBJ2-2; TRBD1 aligns across 8 bases. Germline V gene sequence: CDR1 MGHRA, CDR2 YSYEKL. The CDR3 is 18 residues long. This CDR3 reads CASDERGRGQGFTGELLF. CDR3 in DNA: TGCGCCAGCGACGAAAGGGGGAGAGGACAGGGATTCACCGGGGAGCTGTTGTTT.

This clonotype was detected only a few times. The chain couples TRBV2 to TRBJ2-1; no clear D. CDR1 is SNHLY and CDR2 is FYNNEI in the germline V gene. The V gene lost 2 bases and the J gene lost 9 bases, with 8 bases spanning the gap. There are 12 residues in the CDR3. CDR3 sequence: CASSELESEQFF. The CDR3 DNA reads as TGTGCCAGCAGTGAACTGGAGAGTGAGCAGTTCTTC.

The rearrangement uses TRBV19 and TRBJ1-6; D might be TRBD1 (5 bases). This CDR3 has 17 amino acids. Trimming left V 7 bases short and J 6 bases short, with 22 bases between. Germline lookup yields CDR1 LNHDA and CDR2 SQIVND (reference sequence). CDR3 in amino acids: CASTDPIGRGPNSPLHF. For the CDR3, the DNA is TGTGCCAGTACCGATCCCATCGGCCGGGGCCCTAATTCACCCCTCCACTTT. The whole variable domain, filled in from reference TRBV19 and TRBJ1-6, reads DGGITQSPKYLFRKEGQNVTLSCEQNLNHDAMYWYRQDPGQGLRLIYYSQIVNDFQKGDIAEGYSVSREKKESFPLTVTSAQKNPTAFYLCASTDPIGRGPNSPLHFGNGTRLTVT.

This chain uses TRBV7-9 with TRBJ2-7; TRBD1 aligns across 7 bases. This CDR3 comprises 15 residues. The trim removed 2 bases at V and 4 bases at J, leaving 8 bases unmatched. Germline V gene sequence: CDR1 SEHNR, CDR2 FQNEAQ (reference sequence). CDR3 DNA sequence: TGTGCCAGCAGCTTAATCCGGGACAGCGATTACGAGCAGTACTTC. Translation gives CASSLIRDSDYEQYF. The variable domain in full, with the rest retrieved from reference TRBV7-9 and TRBJ2-7, is DTGVSQNPRHKITKRGQNVTFRCDPISEHNRLYWYRQTLGQGPEFLTYFQNEAQLEKSRLLSDRFSAERPKGSFSTLEIQRTEQGDSAMYLCASSLIRDSDYEQYFGPGTRLTVT.